Listed below are T cell receptor beta chains from one sample, sequenced in a study of shared clonotypes between healthy human individuals. Repertoires were generated with immunoSEQ multiplex PCR, while TCRdb's copy carries only in-frame clones and drops some. The table lists millions of clones, 95% of them singletons. Sequencing used naive CD4+ T cells sorted from blood. These receptors all stem from a man aged 18 to 29 in good health. Both conserved end residues are part of each CDR3. The D gene is left open where the match is weak. Clone size is not always given. Where it is, it says once, few, many or a class for expanded clones.

cdr3_length j_call clone_size d_call v_call cdr3_aa cdr3_nt
15 TRBJ2-7 . TRBD1 TRBV6-1 CASSEATTGGYEQYF TGTGCCAGCAGTGAAGCCACGACAGGGGGCTACGAGCAGTACTTC
16 TRBJ2-2 . . TRBV14 CASSPISATWAGELFF TGTGCCAGCAGCCCGATCTCGGCAACCTGGGCCGGGGAGCTGTTTTTT
11 TRBJ2-5 . . TRBV6-1 CASSEDRAGDF TGTGCCAGCAGTGAGGACAGGGCGGGGGACTTC
14 TRBJ1-5 . . TRBV19 CATAWQGSNQPQHF TGTGCCACCGCCTGGCAGGGTAGCAATCAGCCCCAGCATTTT
15 TRBJ1-5 . TRBD1 TRBV6-6 CASSSKTGFDQPQHF TGTGCCAGCAGTTCCAAGACAGGGTTCGATCAGCCCCAGCATTTT
15 TRBJ2-7 . TRBD1 TRBV4-1 CASSQVRTGAYEQYF TGCGCCAGCAGCCAAGTAAGGACAGGGGCCTACGAGCAGTACTTC
13 TRBJ1-1 . . TRBV14 CASSLLHGREAFF TGTGCCAGCAGCCTTCTCCACGGTAGGGAAGCTTTCTTT
14 TRBJ2-5 once TRBD1 TRBV28 CASSLPQGVSTQYF TGTGCCAGCAGTTTACCCCAGGGGGTATCGACCCAGTACTTC
12 TRBJ2-7 . . TRBV6-5 CASDPPHYEQYF TGTGCCAGCGACCCTCCCCACTACGAGCAGTACTTC
15 TRBJ1-2 . TRBD1 TRBV7-6 CASSLDDRQGYGYTF TGTGCCAGCAGCTTAGATGACCGACAGGGGTATGGCTACACCTTC
15 TRBJ2-5 few . TRBV6-6 CASSYGGLQGETQYF TGTGCCAGCAGTTACGGGGGTCTTCAAGGGGAGACCCAGTACTTC
15 TRBJ1-5 . . TRBV7-2 CASSLGAGSGQPQHF TGTGCCAGCAGCTTAGGCGCAGGGTCGGGTCAGCCCCAGCATTTT
16 TRBJ1-1 . TRBD1 TRBV7-2 CASSPGTGRLNTEAFF TGTGCCAGCAGCCCAGGGACAGGGCGTCTGAACACTGAAGCTTTCTTT
15 TRBJ1-5 . . TRBV7-9 CASSLATGVDQPQHF TGTGCCAGCAGCTTAGCGACGGGGGTCGATCAGCCCCAGCATTTT
15 TRBJ2-7 . TRBD1 TRBV6-5 CASSYSGQGAYEQYF TGTGCCAGCAGTTACTCGGGGCAGGGGGCGTACGAGCAGTACTTC
14 TRBJ1-2 . . TRBV5-1 CASSPQADDYGYTF TGCGCCAGCTCCCCCCAGGCCGACGACTATGGCTACACCTTC
15 TRBJ2-2 . TRBD1 TRBV7-7 CASSLDRGQGGELFF TGTGCTAGCAGCTTGGACAGGGGGCAAGGCGGGGAGCTGTTTTTT
16 TRBJ2-7 . . TRBV10-3 CAISEEMIRGLRGQYF TGTGCCATCAGTGAGGAGATGATCAGAGGGCTACGAGGGCAGTACTTC
13 TRBJ1-6 . . TRBV5-1 CASSLDRGSPLHF TGCGCCAGCAGCTTGGATCGGGGTTCACCCCTCCACTTT
14 TRBJ2-2 . TRBD1 TRBV30 CAWSLRGRYGELFF TGTGCCTGGAGTCTCAGGGGGCGGTACGGGGAGCTGTTTTTT